The rows below give T cell receptor beta chains drawn from one sample of a study of T-cell reconstitution after alpha-beta-depleted transplantation in children. MiXCR was run by TCRdb on the PCR reads, yielding one entry per CDR3 protein. The sample has 32,000 or so distinct CDR3 sequences; approximately 7% are singletons. Sequencing used peripheral blood, obtained 60 days after TCRalphabeta/CD19-depleted stem cell transplant. The origin of the receptors is a child under two years old who had a stem cell transplant for acute myeloid leukemia, so the T cells may come from the graft donor. The CDR3 runs from the conserved cysteine through the conserved F or W. D genes are given only for firm matches. Clone sizes are given selectively: once, few, many, or a class where the clone is expanded.

>many|TRBJ2-3|TRBV9|TRBD2
CASSASTSGTDTQYF
TGTGCCAGCAGCGCCTCGACTAGCGGGACCGATACGCAGTATTTT
>many|TRBJ2-1|TRBV6-5|NA
CASSSPGPNEQFF
TGTGCCAGCAGCTCCCCGGGGCCTAATGAGCAGTTCTTC
>many|TRBJ2-1|TRBV9|NA
CASSGTEYNEQFF
TGTGCCAGCAGCGGGACAGAGTACAATGAGCAGTTCTTC
>many|TRBJ2-7|TRBV20-1|TRBD1
CSARDRDRGIYEQYF
TGCAGTGCTAGAGATCGTGACAGGGGGATCTACGAGCAGTACTTC
>many|TRBJ2-1|TRBV29-1|NA
CSVEVINAGNEQFF
TGCAGCGTTGAGGTCATCAACGCAGGCAATGAGCAGTTCTTC
>many|TRBJ2-7|TRBV5-1|NA
CASSPRYEQYF
TGCGCCAGCAGCCCACGCTACGAGCAGTACTTC
>many|TRBJ2-5|TRBV7-9|NA
CASSLAGNQETQYF
TGTGCCAGCAGCTTAGCTGGGAACCAAGAGACCCAGTACTTC
>many|TRBJ2-3|TRBV29-1|TRBD2
CSVGLAGETDTQYF
TGCAGCGTCGGACTAGCGGGAGAAACAGATACGCAGTATTTT
>many|TRBJ1-1|TRBV6-5|TRBD1
CASSYLQLDRGTEAFF
TGTGCCAGCAGTTACTTACAACTGGACAGGGGGACTGAAGCTTTCTTT
>NA|TRBJ1-6|TRBV2|NA
CAISLVWTSLGSYNSPLHF
TGTGCCATCAGTTTAGTTTGGACTTCCCTCGGCTCCTATAATTCACCCCTCCACTTT
>many|TRBJ2-1|TRBV27|NA
CASSPPGAEQFF
TGTGCCAGCAGCCCTCCGGGCGCGGAGCAGTTCTTC
>many|TRBJ2-2|TRBV12-3/TRBV12-4|NA
CASWGTNTGELFF
TGTGCCAGCTGGGGAACGAACACCGGGGAGCTGTTTTTT
>many|TRBJ2-5|TRBV3-1|TRBD1
CASSLGTARQETQYF
TGTGCCAGCAGCCTCGGGACAGCGAGACAAGAGACCCAGTACTTC
>many|TRBJ2-3|TRBV7-2|NA
CASSFVAGPPYSTDTQYF
TGTGCCAGCAGCTTCGTCGCCGGGCCCCCATATAGCACAGATACGCAGTATTTT
>many|TRBJ1-3|TRBV7-9|NA
CASRRETAVSGNTIYF
TGTGCCAGCAGGCGTGAGACTGCCGTCTCTGGAAACACCATATATTTT
>many|TRBJ2-2|TRBV7-8|TRBD2
CASEGTSGFPGELFF
TGTGCCAGCGAGGGGACTAGCGGTTTTCCCGGGGAGCTGTTTTTT
>many|TRBJ1-2|TRBV29-1|TRBD1
CSVRTGRAGYGYTF
TGCAGCGTTAGGACAGGGCGCGCGGGGTATGGCTACACCTTC
>many|TRBJ2-3|TRBV3-1|TRBD2
CASSQEAGPPDTQYF
TGTGCCAGCAGCCAAGAAGCGGGGCCCCCGGATACGCAGTATTTT
>many|TRBJ1-2|TRBV9|NA
CASSVGQAPNYGYTF
TGTGCCAGCAGCGTAGGGCAGGCCCCTAACTATGGCTACACCTTC
>many|TRBJ2-1|TRBV11-2|TRBD1
CASSSWDRENEQFF
TGTGCCAGCAGCTCCTGGGACAGGGAAAATGAGCAGTTCTTC
>many|TRBJ1-2|TRBV28|NA
CASRAANYGYTF
TGTGCCAGCAGGGCGGCGAACTATGGCTACACCTTC
>few|TRBJ2-3|TRBV29-1|NA
CSVGDIPFTDTQYF
TGCAGCGTCGGGGACATCCCTTTCACAGATACGCAGTATTTT
>NA|TRBJ1-4|TRBV5-1|NA
CASSLEAGPSRLFF
TGCGCCAGCAGCTTGGAGGCAGGCCCCTCACGACTGTTTTTT
>many|TRBJ2-7|TRBV5-5|NA
CASSLGGSALREQYF
TGTGCCAGCAGCTTGGGGGGCAGTGCCTTGCGGGAGCAGTACTTC
>many|TRBJ2-1|TRBV4-3|NA
CASSQEGYNEQFF
TGCGCCAGCAGCCAAGAAGGGTACAATGAGCAGTTCTTC
>many|TRBJ2-3|TRBV7-2|NA
CASSYELGPQYF
TGTGCCAGCAGCTATGAACTGGGGCCGCAGTATTTT
>many|TRBJ2-7|TRBV20-1|NA
CSARARGSLEQYF
TGCAGTGCTAGAGCCCGGGGTAGCCTAGAGCAGTACTTC
>many|TRBJ2-7|TRBV7-9|NA
CASSLAPPDRNSYEQYF
TGTGCCAGCAGCTTAGCACCTCCAGACAGGAACTCCTACGAGCAGTACTTC
>many|TRBJ2-3|TRBV7-9|NA
CASSPGRNPHTDTQYF
TGTGCCAGCAGCCCTGGACGAAATCCGCACACAGATACGCAGTATTTT
>many|TRBJ2-3|TRBV24-1|NA
CATSDLATEKDTQYF
TGTGCCACCAGTGACCTGGCGACAGAAAAAGATACGCAGTATTTT
>many|TRBJ2-7|TRBV2|NA
CASRGSYYEQYF
TGTGCCAGCAGAGGCAGTTACTACGAGCAGTACTTC
>many|TRBJ1-1|TRBV7-8|NA
CASSQTPSFGAFF
TGTGCCAGCAGCCAAACCCCATCGTTCGGAGCTTTCTTT
>many|TRBJ2-2|TRBV6-5|NA
CAIGRNTGELFF
TGTGCGATCGGGCGGAACACCGGGGAGCTGTTTTTT
>many|TRBJ2-7|TRBV10-2|TRBD2
CASKLAGGPTEQYF
TGCGCCAGCAAGCTAGCGGGAGGGCCAACCGAGCAGTACTTC
>many|TRBJ2-3|TRBV7-9|TRBD2
CASSLGAASGSTDTQYF
TGTGCCAGCAGCTTAGGGGCTGCTAGCGGGAGCACAGATACGCAGTATTTT
>many|TRBJ2-1|TRBV6-1|NA
CASSELRELGYNEQFF
TGTGCCAGCAGTGAATTGAGGGAATTAGGTTACAATGAGCAGTTCTTC
>many|TRBJ2-6|TRBV21-1|NA
CASSKEVDPHSGANVLTF
TGTGCCAGCAGCAAAGAGGTCGACCCCCACTCTGGGGCCAACGTCCTGACTTTC
>many|TRBJ2-7|TRBV4-3|TRBD2
CASSPSSGSFYEQYF
TGCGCCAGCAGCCCTTCTAGCGGGAGTTTTTACGAGCAGTACTTC
>many|TRBJ2-7|TRBV5-1|NA
CASSLDGPRREQYF
TGCGCCAGCAGCTTGGACGGGCCCAGAAGAGAGCAGTACTTC
>many|TRBJ1-3|TRBV11-2|NA
CASSLDRTAGNTIYF
TGTGCCAGCAGCTTAGACCGGACGGCTGGAAACACCATATATTTT
>many|TRBJ1-5|TRBV20-1|NA
CSAAGTLNQPQHF
TGCAGTGCGGCTGGGACACTCAATCAGCCCCAGCATTTT
>many|TRBJ2-2|TRBV4-2|TRBD1
CASSQDGIRGHTGELFF
TGTGCCAGCAGCCAAGACGGTATCAGGGGGCACACCGGGGAGCTGTTTTTT
>many|TRBJ2-1|TRBV5-1|TRBD1
CASTPQGDEQFF
TGCGCCAGCACCCCCCAGGGGGATGAGCAGTTCTTC
>many|TRBJ2-3|TRBV4-1|NA
CASSQVPGQRHTDTQYF
TGCGCCAGCAGCCAAGTGCCGGGACAACGACATACAGATACGCAGTATTTT
>once|TRBJ1-6|TRBV5-1|TRBD1
CASSPRDRVDSPLHF
TGCGCCAGCAGCCCGAGGGACAGGGTTGACTCACCCCTCCACTTT
>many|TRBJ2-1|TRBV4-3|TRBD1
CASSPGTGGFNEQFF
TGCGCCAGCAGCCCCGGGACAGGGGGCTTCAATGAGCAGTTCTTC
>many|TRBJ1-5|TRBV6-5|TRBD1
CASRLTGGNQPQHF
TGTGCCAGCAGGCTGACAGGGGGGAATCAGCCCCAGCATTTT